These T cell receptor beta chains were read from a single sample in a study of graft-versus-host responses after intestinal transplantation. Which antigens these TCRs recognize remains unknown. Here immunoSEQ multiplex PCR was the method, and the copy in TCRdb shows in-frame clones only, minus some. The data hold about 120,000 clones, with 85% to 95% observed a single time. This specimen consisted of unstimulated CD4+ T cells sorted from spleen or lymph node cells, obtained before intestinal transplant. These receptors originate from a human donor who received an intestinal transplant. Each CDR3 is given with its conserved first and last residue. The D gene is left open where the match is weak. Rows may omit the clone size; those that give it use once, few, many or a size class.

D gene	J gene	V gene	clone size	CDR3 DNA	CDR3 protein
TRBD2	TRBJ2-7	TRBV10-3	-	TGTGCCATCAGTGGCGGTAGCGGGGGTCTTGACGAGCAGTACTTC	CAISGGSGGLDEQYF
TRBD1	TRBJ1-2	TRBV18	-	TGTGCCAGCTCCCTTCTCGAGGGGGCGAACTATGGCTACACCTTC	CASSLLEGANYGYTF
-	TRBJ1-1	TRBV6-5	-	TGTGCCAGCAGTTACTCGTCGTCGGGATTGTTCACTGAAGCTTTCTTT	CASSYSSSGLFTEAFF
TRBD1	TRBJ2-2	TRBV6-1	-	TGTGCCAGCAGTGACGGACAGGTCGTGGTTCCCGGGGAGCTGTTTTTT	CASSDGQVVVPGELFF
TRBD2	TRBJ2-3	TRBV2	-	TGTGCCAGCGTCGTCGGGCTAGCGGGCACAGATACGCAGTATTTT	CASVVGLAGTDTQYF
-	TRBJ2-1	TRBV12-5	-	TGTGCTAGTGGTTTGGTACTCTCGAAAACAGGGAGCTCCTACAATGAGCAGTTCTTC	CASGLVLSKTGSSYNEQFF
-	TRBJ2-7	TRBV7-3	-	TGTGCCAGCAGCTGGGCAGGGTCCTACGAGCAGTACTTC	CASSWAGSYEQYF
-	TRBJ1-1	TRBV19	-	TGTGCCAGTAGTATAGGAAGGGGCACTGAAGCTTTCTTT	CASSIGRGTEAFF
TRBD2	TRBJ2-7	TRBV6-5	-	TGTGCCAGCAGGGGGACTAGCGGAGCTACTAGCGAGCAGTACTTC	CASRGTSGATSEQYF
TRBD1	TRBJ1-2	TRBV25-1	-	TGTGCCAGCAGGGGACAGGGTGCCCACTATGGCTACACCTTC	CASRGQGAHYGYTF
-	TRBJ1-1	TRBV28	once	TGTGCCAGCAGTCCCTACGTAGTGAACACTGAAGCTTTCTTT	CASSPYVVNTEAFF
TRBD1	TRBJ2-7	TRBV30	-	TGTGCCTGGAGGACAGGGTCCGAACCCTACGAGCAGTACTTC	CAWRTGSEPYEQYF
TRBD2	TRBJ2-7	TRBV2	-	TGTGCCAGCAGGCCGGGACTAGTCTCCTACGAGCAGTACTTC	CASRPGLVSYEQYF
-	TRBJ2-7	TRBV19	-	TGTGCCAGTAGTAAAGACGGTTCCTACGAGCAGTACTTC	CASSKDGSYEQYF
-	TRBJ1-1	TRBV15	-	TGTGCCACCGGGTATGGGGGGACTGAAGCTTTCTTT	CATGYGGTEAFF
-	TRBJ2-3	TRBV5-1	once	TGCGCCAGCAGCTTGGGGGCAGTCTTCACAGATACGCAGTATTTT	CASSLGAVFTDTQYF
-	TRBJ1-1	TRBV7-2	-	TGTGCCAGCAGCTTAGCACGTCCAGGTGACACTGAAGCTTTCTTT	CASSLARPGDTEAFF
-	TRBJ1-5	TRBV7-8	-	TGTGCCAGCAGCGGCCGGACAGCGCGAACTGATCAGCCCCAGCATTTT	CASSGRTARTDQPQHF
-	TRBJ2-7	TRBV28	-	TGTGCCAGCAGTTTGGGGTCCGAGTACGAGCAGTACTTC	CASSLGSEYEQYF
-	TRBJ2-7	TRBV5-6	-	TGTGCCAGCAGCTTGGGTTACAGGACGGGATTCACTGGCGAGCAGTACTTC	CASSLGYRTGFTGEQYF
-	TRBJ1-3	TRBV5-4	-	TGTGCCAGCAGCTTGGTTGGGGCCATTGACACCATATATTTT	CASSLVGAIDTIYF
-	TRBJ2-1	TRBV6-1	-	TGTGCCAGCAGTGAAACGGGGGTTTGGTACAATGAGCAGTTCTTC	CASSETGVWYNEQFF
-	TRBJ2-5	TRBV7-8	-	TGTGCCAGCAGCTTAGGACAGCTGGAGACCCAGTACTTC	CASSLGQLETQYF
-	TRBJ2-3	TRBV5-1	-	TGCGCCAGCAGCTCCCTACCGGGCACAGATACGCAGTATTTT	CASSSLPGTDTQYF
TRBD2	TRBJ2-7	TRBV27	-	TGTGCCAGCAGGAGACCCGGGACTAGCGGGAGTTACGAGCAGTACTTC	CASRRPGTSGSYEQYF
TRBD1	TRBJ1-4	TRBV2	-	TGTGCCAGCAGTGACAGGGGGAGAACTAATGAAAAACTGTTTTTT	CASSDRGRTNEKLFF
-	TRBJ1-1	TRBV6-5	-	TGTGCCAGCAGTTACTCGGGGACCCGGGAGACTGAAGCTTTCTTT	CASSYSGTRETEAFF
TRBD1	TRBJ1-5	TRBV28	once	TGTGCCAGCAGTTTATTTCCCAGGGGGCGACAGCCCCAGCATTTT	CASSLFPRGRQPQHF
-	TRBJ2-3	TRBV10-3	-	TGTGCCATCAGTGATCCTACCCGCACAGATACGCAGTATTTT	CAISDPTRTDTQYF
-	TRBJ1-1	TRBV7-9	-	TGTGCCAGCAGCTCGCAGGGTATCAACACTGAAGCTTTCTTT	CASSSQGINTEAFF
-	TRBJ1-5	TRBV16	once	TGTGCCAGCAGCCAATCGGGGGCAGTCGGGCAGCCCCAGCATTTT	CASSQSGAVGQPQHF
-	TRBJ2-5	TRBV6-1	-	TGTGCCAGCAGTGAGGAGGGGTACCAAGAGACCCAGTACTTC	CASSEEGYQETQYF
TRBD1	TRBJ2-1	TRBV11-2	-	TGTGCCAGCAGCTTAGGGGACAGGGCTTCCTACAATGAGCAGTTCTTC	CASSLGDRASYNEQFF
-	TRBJ1-5	TRBV28	-	TGTGCCAGCAGTTTATCGGGGACCATGAATCAGCCCCAGCATTTT	CASSLSGTMNQPQHF
-	TRBJ1-3	TRBV6-5	-	TGTGCCAGCAGTTACTCGACTATTCGAAACACCATATATTTT	CASSYSTIRNTIYF
-	TRBJ1-2	TRBV11-2	-	TGTGCCAGCAGCCCAGCCGCGGGGCCCTCCTATGGCTACACCTTC	CASSPAAGPSYGYTF
-	TRBJ2-3	TRBV27	-	TGTGCCACCGGGACCACCAAAACAGATACGCAGTATTTT	CATGTTKTDTQYF
-	TRBJ1-1	TRBV6-5	-	TGTGCCAGCAGTTACCGGCAGGGGAACACTGAAGCTTTCTTT	CASSYRQGNTEAFF
-	TRBJ1-5	TRBV28	-	TGTGCCAGCAGTCCCCCGCGGATTCTAAATCAGCCCCAGCATTTT	CASSPPRILNQPQHF
-	TRBJ2-3	TRBV12-1	-	TGTGCCAGCAACCGGACTAGCGGGAGGGTGGCAGATACGCAGTATTTT	CASNRTSGRVADTQYF
TRBD2	TRBJ2-1	TRBV6-1	-	TGTGCCAGCTTAGCGGGAGGGCCCTGTGAGCAGTTCTTC	CASLAGGPCEQFF
-	TRBJ2-2	TRBV7-9	-	TGTGCCAGCAGCTTCGGACAGAAGAACACCGGGGAGCTGTTTTTT	CASSFGQKNTGELFF
TRBD2	TRBJ2-7	TRBV7-8	-	TGTGCCAGCAGCGCCTCATCTAGCGGGAGGTCCTACGAGCAGTACTTC	CASSASSSGRSYEQYF
-	TRBJ2-6	TRBV18	-	TGTGCCAGCTCACCACGGGGGAGCCTTGATGTGAACGTCCTGACTTTC	CASSPRGSLDVNVLTF
TRBD1	TRBJ2-1	TRBV18	once	TGTGCCAGCTCACCGGGACAGGTCAATGAGCAGTTCTTC	CASSPGQVNEQFF
TRBD2	TRBJ2-5	TRBV2	-	TGTGCCAGCTCCCCGAGGACTAGCGGGAAAGAGACCCAGTACTTC	CASSPRTSGKETQYF
TRBD2	TRBJ2-2	TRBV6-5	-	TGTGCCAGCAGTTATCTAGCGGGAACTGGGGAGCTGTTTTTT	CASSYLAGTGELFF
TRBD2	TRBJ2-7	TRBV27	-	TGTGCCAGCAGTTTCTCGACTAGCGGGAGCTACGAGCAGTACTTC	CASSFSTSGSYEQYF
TRBD1	TRBJ2-1	TRBV11-1	-	TGTGCCAGCAGCGCCCCCGGACAGGGGACCTACAATGAGCAGTTCTTC	CASSAPGQGTYNEQFF
TRBD1	TRBJ1-6	TRBV11-2	-	TGTGCCAGCAGCTTGGGACAGGGGAGCTCCTATAATTCACCCCTCCACTTT	CASSLGQGSSYNSPLHF